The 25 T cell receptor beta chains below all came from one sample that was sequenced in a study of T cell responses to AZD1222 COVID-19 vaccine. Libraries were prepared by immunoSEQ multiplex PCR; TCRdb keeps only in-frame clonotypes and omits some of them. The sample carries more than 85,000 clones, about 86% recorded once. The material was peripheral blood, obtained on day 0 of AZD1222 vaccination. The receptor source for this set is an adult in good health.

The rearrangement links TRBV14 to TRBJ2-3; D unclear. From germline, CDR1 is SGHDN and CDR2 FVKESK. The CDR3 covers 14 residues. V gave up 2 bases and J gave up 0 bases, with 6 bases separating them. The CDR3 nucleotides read TGTGCCAGCAGCCAAAAATATAGCACAGATACGCAGTATTTT. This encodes CASSQKYSTDTQYF.

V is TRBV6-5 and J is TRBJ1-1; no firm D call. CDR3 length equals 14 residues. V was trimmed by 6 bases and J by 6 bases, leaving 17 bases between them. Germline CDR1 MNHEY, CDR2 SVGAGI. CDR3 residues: CASREYMGDAEAFF. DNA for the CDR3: TGTGCCAGCAGGGAGTACATGGGCGATGCTGAAGCTTTCTTT.

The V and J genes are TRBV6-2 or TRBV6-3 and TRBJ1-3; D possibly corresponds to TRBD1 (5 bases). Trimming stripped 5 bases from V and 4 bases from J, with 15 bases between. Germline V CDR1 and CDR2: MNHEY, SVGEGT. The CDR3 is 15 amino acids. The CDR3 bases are TGTGCCAGCAGTCGAGGGACGGCGGCAGGAAACACCATATATTTT. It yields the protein CASSRGTAAGNTIYF.

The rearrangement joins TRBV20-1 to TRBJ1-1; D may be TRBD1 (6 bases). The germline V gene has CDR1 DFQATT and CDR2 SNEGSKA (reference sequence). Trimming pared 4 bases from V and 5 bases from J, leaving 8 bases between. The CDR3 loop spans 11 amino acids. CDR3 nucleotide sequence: TGCAGTGCTACGGGGACAACTGAAGCTTTCTTT. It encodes CSATGTTEAFF.

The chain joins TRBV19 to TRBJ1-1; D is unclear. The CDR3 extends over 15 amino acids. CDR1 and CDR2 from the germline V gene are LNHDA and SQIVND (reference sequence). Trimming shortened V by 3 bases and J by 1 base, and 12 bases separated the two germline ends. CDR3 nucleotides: TGTGCCAGTAGTATCCGGTGGGATCCGAACACTGAAGCTTTCTTT. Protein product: CASSIRWDPNTEAFF.

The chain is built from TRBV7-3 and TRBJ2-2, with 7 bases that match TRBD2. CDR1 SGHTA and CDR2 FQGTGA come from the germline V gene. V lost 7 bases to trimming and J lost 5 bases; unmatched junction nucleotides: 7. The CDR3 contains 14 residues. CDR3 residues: CASTPLGGTGELFF. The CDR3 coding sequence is TGTGCCAGCACCCCCCTGGGGGGGACCGGGGAGCTGTTTTTT.

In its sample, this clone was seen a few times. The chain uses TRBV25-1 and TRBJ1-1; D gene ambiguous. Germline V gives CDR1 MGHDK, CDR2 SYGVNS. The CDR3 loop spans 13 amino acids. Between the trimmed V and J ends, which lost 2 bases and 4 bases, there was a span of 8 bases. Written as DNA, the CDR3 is TGTGCCAGCAGTGAACGAGGGCTCACTGAAGCTTTCTTT. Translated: CASSERGLTEAFF.

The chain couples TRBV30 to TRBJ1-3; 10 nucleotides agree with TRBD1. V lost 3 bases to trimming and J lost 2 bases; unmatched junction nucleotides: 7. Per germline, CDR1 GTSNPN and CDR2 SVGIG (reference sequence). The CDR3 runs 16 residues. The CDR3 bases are TGTGCCTGGAGAAGTGAGGGACAGGGGACTGGAAACACCATATATTTT. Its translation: CAWRSEGQGTGNTIYF.

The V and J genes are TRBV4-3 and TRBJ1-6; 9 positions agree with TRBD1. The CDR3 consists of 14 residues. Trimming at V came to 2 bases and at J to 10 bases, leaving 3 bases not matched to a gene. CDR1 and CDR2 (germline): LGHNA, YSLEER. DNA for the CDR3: TGCGCCAGCAGCCAAAGTGGACAGGGGTCACCCCTCCACTTT. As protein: CASSQSGQGSPLHF.

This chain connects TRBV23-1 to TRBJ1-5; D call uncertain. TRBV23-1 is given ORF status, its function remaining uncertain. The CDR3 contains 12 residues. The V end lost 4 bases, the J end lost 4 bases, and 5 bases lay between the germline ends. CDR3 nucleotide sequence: TGCGCCAGCAGTCGGGGAAATCAGCCCCAGCATTTT. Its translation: CASSRGNQPQHF.

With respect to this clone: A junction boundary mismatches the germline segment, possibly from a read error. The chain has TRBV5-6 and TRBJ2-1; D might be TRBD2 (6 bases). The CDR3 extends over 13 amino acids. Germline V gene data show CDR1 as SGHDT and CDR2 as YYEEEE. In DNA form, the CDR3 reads TGTGCCAGCAGCAGGAGGGTCGGCCAGGGCCTCCTCTTC. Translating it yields CASSRRVGQGLLF.

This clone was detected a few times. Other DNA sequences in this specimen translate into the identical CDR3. CDR3 nucleotides: TGCGCCAGCAGCCAGGTGGGGGGGCCGCGACCCGACACCGGGGAGCTGTTTTTT. Translation gives CASSQVGGPRPDTGELFF. This chain links TRBV4-1 with TRBJ2-2, with D perhaps matching TRBD2 (7 bases). The CDR3 length is 18 residues. V was cut by 3 bases and J by 3 bases, with 20 bases left in between. Germline assignment: CDR1 MGHRA and CDR2 YSYEKL.

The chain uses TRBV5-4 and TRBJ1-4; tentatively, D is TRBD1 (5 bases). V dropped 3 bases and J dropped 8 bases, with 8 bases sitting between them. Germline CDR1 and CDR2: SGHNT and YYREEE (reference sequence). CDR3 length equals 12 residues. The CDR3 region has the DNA TGTGCCAGCAGCTGGGACCAGGAAAAACTGTTTTTT. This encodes CASSWDQEKLFF.

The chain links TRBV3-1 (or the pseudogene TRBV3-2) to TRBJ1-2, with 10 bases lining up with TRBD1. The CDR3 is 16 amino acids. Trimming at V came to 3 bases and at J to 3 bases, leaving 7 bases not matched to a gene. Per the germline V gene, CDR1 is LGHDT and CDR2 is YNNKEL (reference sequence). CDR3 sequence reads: CASSHILDRGDYGYTF. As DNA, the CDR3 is TGTGCCAGCAGCCATATTTTGGACAGGGGGGACTATGGCTACACCTTC.

The CDR3 here is CASSYFRGSLAFF. The DNA for the CDR3 is TGTGCCAGCAGTTACTTCAGGGGGAGTCTGGCTTTCTTT. The gene calls are TRBV6-6 and TRBJ1-1, with 7 bases identical to TRBD1. After removal of 1 base from V and 11 bases from J, the junction contained 7 bases not matched to a gene. The CDR3 has 13 residues. Germline-derived CDR1 and CDR2 are MNHNY and SVGAGI (reference sequence).

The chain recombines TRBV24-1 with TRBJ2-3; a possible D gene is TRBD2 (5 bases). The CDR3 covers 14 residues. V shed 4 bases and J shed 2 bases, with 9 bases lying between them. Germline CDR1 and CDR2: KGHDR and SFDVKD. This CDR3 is CATSEKRITDTQYF. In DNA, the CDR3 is TGTGCCACCAGTGAGAAGCGGATCACAGATACGCAGTATTTT.

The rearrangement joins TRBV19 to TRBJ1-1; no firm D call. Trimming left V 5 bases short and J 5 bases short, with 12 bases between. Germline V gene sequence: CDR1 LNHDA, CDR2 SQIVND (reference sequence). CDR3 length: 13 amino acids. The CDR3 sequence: CASSGGQLTEAFF. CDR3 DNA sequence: TGTGCCAGTAGTGGAGGTCAGTTGACTGAAGCTTTCTTT.

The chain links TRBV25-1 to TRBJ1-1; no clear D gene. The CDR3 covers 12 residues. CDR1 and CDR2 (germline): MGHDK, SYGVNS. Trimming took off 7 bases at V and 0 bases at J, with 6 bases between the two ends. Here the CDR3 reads CASKRLNTEAFF. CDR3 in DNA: TGTGCCAGCAAGCGGTTGAACACTGAAGCTTTCTTT.

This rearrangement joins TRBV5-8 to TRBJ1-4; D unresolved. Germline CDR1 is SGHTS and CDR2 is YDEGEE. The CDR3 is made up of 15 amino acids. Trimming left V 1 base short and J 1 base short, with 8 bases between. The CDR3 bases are TGTGCCAGCAGCTTGAGGGTGGAAACTAATGAAAAACTGTTTTTT. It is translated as CASSLRVETNEKLFF.

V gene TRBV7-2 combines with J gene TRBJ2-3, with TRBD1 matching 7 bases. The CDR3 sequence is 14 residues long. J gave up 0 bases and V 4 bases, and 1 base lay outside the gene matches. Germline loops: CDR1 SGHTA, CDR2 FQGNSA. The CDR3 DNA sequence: TGTGCCAGCAGCTGGGGACAGAGCACAGATACGCAGTATTTT. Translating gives CASSWGQSTDTQYF.

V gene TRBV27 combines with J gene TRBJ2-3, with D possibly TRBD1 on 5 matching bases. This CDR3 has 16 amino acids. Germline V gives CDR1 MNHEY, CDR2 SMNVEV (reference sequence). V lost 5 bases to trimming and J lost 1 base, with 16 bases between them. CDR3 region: CASSPLLTGGTDTQYF. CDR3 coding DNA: TGTGCCAGCAGTCCTCTGCTTACAGGCGGCACAGATACGCAGTATTTT.

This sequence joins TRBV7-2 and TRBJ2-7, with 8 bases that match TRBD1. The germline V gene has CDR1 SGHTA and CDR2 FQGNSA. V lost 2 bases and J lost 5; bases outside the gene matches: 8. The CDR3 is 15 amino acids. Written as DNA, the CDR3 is TGTGCCAGCAGCTTACCGGACAGGGCTATCCACGAGCAGTACTTC. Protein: CASSLPDRAIHEQYF.

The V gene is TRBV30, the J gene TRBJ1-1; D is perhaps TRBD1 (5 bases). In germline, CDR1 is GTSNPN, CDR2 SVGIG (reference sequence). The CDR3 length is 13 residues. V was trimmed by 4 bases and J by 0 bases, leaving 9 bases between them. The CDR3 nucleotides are TGTGCCTGGACCAGGGACGTGAACACTGAAGCTTTCTTT. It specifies CAWTRDVNTEAFF.

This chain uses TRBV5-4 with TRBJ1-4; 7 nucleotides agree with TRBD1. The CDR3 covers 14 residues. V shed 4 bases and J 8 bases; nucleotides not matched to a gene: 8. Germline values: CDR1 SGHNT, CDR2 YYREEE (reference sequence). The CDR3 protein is CASSVTGRREKLFF. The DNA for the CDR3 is TGTGCCAGCAGCGTGACAGGGCGGAGGGAAAAACTGTTTTTT.

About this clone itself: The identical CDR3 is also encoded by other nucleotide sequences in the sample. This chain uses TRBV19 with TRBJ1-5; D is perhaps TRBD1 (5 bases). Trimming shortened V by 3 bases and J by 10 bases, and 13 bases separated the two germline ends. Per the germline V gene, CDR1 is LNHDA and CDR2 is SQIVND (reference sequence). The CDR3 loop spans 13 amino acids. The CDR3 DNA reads TGTGCCAGTAGTATTAGGGGATTTGAACCCCAGCATTTT. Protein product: CASSIRGFEPQHF.